A selection of T cell receptor beta chains follows, all from one sample in a study of shared clonotypes between healthy human individuals. This table comes from immunoSEQ multiplex PCR, and its TCRdb copy is limited to in-frame clones, with some not included. Altogether approximately 1,000,000 clones are present, 75% to 80% being singletons, with the ten largest covering 0.5% to 0.6%. Sequenced sample: memory CD4+ T cells from PBMCs. Receptor source: a man aged 18-30 years in good health. Some clones in this sample may be carry-over from other donors' samples. The CDR3 runs from the conserved cysteine through the conserved F or W. The order of the fields is D gene, J gene, V gene, clone size, CDR3 protein, CDR3 DNA. The D gene is left open where the match is weak. Rows give clone size only sometimes, using once, few, many, or a class for an expanded clone.

.,TRBJ1-3,TRBV2,.,CASSEFYRTDGNTIYF,TGTGCCAGCAGTGAATTTTACAGGACGGATGGAAACACCATATATTTT
.,TRBJ2-7,TRBV6-5,.,CASISPGTYEQYF,TGTGCCAGCATCTCGCCCGGAACCTACGAGCAGTACTTC
.,TRBJ1-5,TRBV10-3,few,CAIRDGSNQPQHF,TGTGCCATCAGAGACGGAAGCAATCAGCCCCAGCATTTT
TRBD1,TRBJ2-5,TRBV5-4,.,CASSFFGQGQETQYF,TGTGCCAGCAGCTTTTTTGGACAGGGACAAGAGACCCAGTACTTC
.,TRBJ1-1,TRBV2,.,CASSEEALNTEAFF,TGTGCCAGCAGTGAAGAGGCTCTGAACACTGAAGCTTTCTTT
.,TRBJ2-2,TRBV28,.,CASRPTSPNTGELFF,TGTGCCAGCAGACCTACATCACCGAACACCGGGGAGCTGTTTTTT
.,TRBJ2-3,TRBV18,.,CASSPRETTDTQYF,TGTGCCAGCTCACCTCGGGAGACTACAGATACGCAGTATTTT
.,TRBJ1-1,TRBV7-9,.,CASSRGRWDTEAFF,TGTGCCAGCAGCCGGGGGCGTTGGGACACTGAAGCTTTCTTT
TRBD1,TRBJ1-1,TRBV28,.,CASSGQGGRTEAFF,TGTGCCAGCAGCGGACAGGGAGGTCGGACTGAAGCTTTCTTT
.,TRBJ2-2,TRBV7-2,.,CASSHPRGWTGELFF,TGTGCCAGCAGCCATCCCAGGGGATGGACCGGGGAGCTGTTTTTT
.,TRBJ1-4,TRBV7-6,.,CASSPAGAETNEKLFF,TGTGCCAGCAGCCCCGCTGGGGCGGAAACTAATGAAAAACTGTTTTTT
.,TRBJ1-5,TRBV5-1,.,CASSLTSDQPQHF,TGCGCCAGCAGCTTGACTTCCGATCAGCCCCAGCATTTT
.,TRBJ2-1,TRBV9,.,CASSVGGGNSYNEQFF,TGTGCCAGCAGCGTAGGCGGCGGGAACTCCTACAATGAGCAGTTCTTC
TRBD2,TRBJ2-7,TRBV5-1,.,CASSPLVAGTGSYEQYF,TGCGCCAGCAGCCCTCTGGTAGCGGGTACAGGCTCCTACGAGCAGTACTTC
.,TRBJ2-5,TRBV19,few,CASSDTSKETQYF,TGTGCCAGTAGTGACACGTCGAAAGAGACCCAGTACTTC
.,TRBJ1-1,TRBV28,.,CASSSYGRGGNTEAFF,TGTGCCAGCAGCAGTTACGGACGGGGCGGGAACACTGAAGCTTTCTTT
.,TRBJ2-7,TRBV7-2,once,CASSLGFGGFYEQYF,TGTGCCAGCAGCTTAGGCTTCGGGGGCTTCTACGAGCAGTACTTC
.,TRBJ2-7,TRBV7-6,.,CASSSQGGIPYEQYF,TGTGCCAGCAGCTCTCAAGGCGGGATCCCCTACGAGCAGTACTTC
.,TRBJ2-3,TRBV11-2,.,CASSSTRGGTQYF,TGTGCCAGCAGCTCCACCCGGGGAGGTACGCAGTATTTT
.,TRBJ2-1,TRBV5-1,.,CASSWAGYNEQFF,TGCGCCAGCAGCTGGGCAGGGTACAATGAGCAGTTCTTC
.,TRBJ2-6,TRBV6-6,.,CASTPGANVLTF,TGTGCCAGCACGCCCGGGGCCAACGTCCTGACTTTC
.,TRBJ2-7,TRBV5-4,.,CASSSITRGTGNFEQYF,TGTGCCAGCAGTTCTATTACCCGCGGGACCGGTAACTTCGAGCAGTACTTC
.,TRBJ2-7,TRBV5-5,.,CASSLVIGLSYEQYF,TGTGCCAGCAGCTTGGTGATCGGCCTCTCCTACGAGCAGTACTTC
.,TRBJ1-1,TRBV6-5,.,CASSYGWQGRTEAFF,TGTGCCAGCAGTTACGGGTGGCAGGGAAGGACTGAAGCTTTCTTT
TRBD2,TRBJ2-7,TRBV19,many,CASSKSSGRPEQYF,TGTGCCAGTAGTAAGTCCAGCGGGAGGCCCGAGCAGTACTTC
.,TRBJ2-5,TRBV7-9,.,CASSFKGETQYF,TGTGCCAGCAGCTTTAAGGGCGAGACCCAGTACTTC
TRBD1,TRBJ2-4,TRBV7-2,.,CASSLGQGTYF,TGTGCCAGCAGCCTTGGACAGGGGACGTACTTC
TRBD2,TRBJ2-7,TRBV7-2,.,CASGERAGGAYEQYF,TGTGCCAGCGGAGAGCGGGCGGGAGGTGCCTACGAGCAGTACTTC
TRBD1,TRBJ2-4,TRBV5-6,.,CASSLRGTENIQYF,TGTGCCAGCAGCTTGAGGGGGACAGAAAACATTCAGTACTTC